These T cell receptor beta chains were read from a single sample in a study of cytomegalovirus exposure and HLA in healthy donors. Profiling relied on immunoSEQ multiplex PCR, and the TCRdb table lists in-frame clones only, not all of them. This sample's table reports some 130,000 clones. The source material was PBMCs. These receptors were obtained from a young man in good health and CMV-seronegative. Each CDR3 is given with its conserved first and last residue. The D gene is left open where the match is weak.

-	TRBJ2-1	TRBV25-1	CASSEFGENNEQFF	TGTGCCAGCAGTGAATTTGGAGAGAACAATGAGCAGTTCTTC
-	TRBJ1-5	TRBV9	CASSVAGNQPQHF	TGTGCCAGCAGTGTCGCGGGGAATCAGCCCCAGCATTTT
-	TRBJ2-7	TRBV6-6	CASSGTAYEQYF	TGTGCCAGCAGCGGTACAGCCTACGAGCAGTACTTC
TRBD1	TRBJ1-1	TRBV7-2	CASSLGDRRNTEAFF	TGTGCCAGCAGCTTAGGGGACAGGAGGAACACTGAAGCTTTCTTT
TRBD1	TRBJ1-1	TRBV30	CAWSGTGGTEAFF	TGTGCCTGGAGTGGGACAGGGGGCACTGAAGCTTTCTTT
-	TRBJ2-7	TRBV7-8	CASSVSGLASYEQYF	TGTGCCAGCAGCGTCTCTGGCCTAGCTAGCTACGAGCAGTACTTC
TRBD1	TRBJ2-7	TRBV19	CASSGGTGDYEQYF	TGTGCCAGTAGTGGAGGGACAGGTGACTACGAGCAGTACTTC
-	TRBJ2-1	TRBV28	CASWPDSNNEQFF	TGTGCCAGCTGGCCAGACAGCAACAATGAGCAGTTCTTC
TRBD1	TRBJ2-7	TRBV13	CASSLRGPDEQYF	TGTGCCAGCAGCTTAAGGGGGCCGGACGAGCAGTACTTC
-	TRBJ1-3	TRBV5-1	CASREGSSGNTIYF	TGCGCCAGCAGGGAGGGAAGCTCTGGAAACACCATATATTTT
-	TRBJ1-2	TRBV20-1	CSARWGLGYTF	TGCAGTGCTAGATGGGGGCTTGGCTACACCTTC
TRBD1	TRBJ1-3	TRBV6-6	CASSYPGTGSGNTIYF	TGTGCCAGCAGTTACCCCGGGACAGGCTCTGGAAACACCATATATTTT
-	TRBJ2-7	TRBV29-1	CSVGTPEQYF	TGCAGCGTTGGGACACCCGAGCAGTACTTC
-	TRBJ1-1	TRBV5-5	CASSPIARFLLIAEAFF	TGTGCCAGCAGCCCGATCGCTCGGTTTCTGTTAATCGCTGAAGCTTTCTTT
TRBD2	TRBJ2-3	TRBV7-6	CASSPLAGGPDTQYF	TGTGCCAGCAGCCCCTTAGCGGGGGGCCCAGATACGCAGTATTTT
TRBD1	TRBJ2-4	TRBV7-2	CASSPRQGWAKNIQYF	TGTGCCAGCAGCCCACGACAGGGATGGGCCAAAAACATTCAGTACTTC
-	TRBJ2-6	TRBV4-3	CASSQGALSGANVLTF	TGCGCCAGCAGCCAAGGGGCTCTCTCTGGGGCCAACGTCCTGACTTTC
-	TRBJ1-2	TRBV7-2	CASSLARQNNGYTF	TGTGCCAGCAGCTTAGCCAGACAGAACAATGGCTACACCTTC
TRBD2	TRBJ2-3	TRBV6-5	CASSSKGLAGGGTQYF	TGTGCCAGCAGTTCCAAGGGACTAGCGGGAGGCGGTACGCAGTATTTT
TRBD2	TRBJ2-3	TRBV10-3	CASRLTSGGSTDTQYF	TGTGCCAGCCGGTTGACTAGCGGGGGGAGCACAGATACGCAGTATTTT
TRBD1	TRBJ1-3	TRBV9	CASSAGQGDAGNTIYF	TGTGCCAGCAGCGCCGGACAGGGGGACGCTGGAAACACCATATATTTT
-	TRBJ1-1	TRBV2	CASSGSTNTEAFF	TGTGCCAGCAGTGGAAGTACTAACACTGAAGCTTTCTTT
TRBD1	TRBJ2-3	TRBV7-9	CASSLEAPQGRDTQYF	TGTGCCAGCAGCTTAGAAGCGCCACAGGGGCGAGATACGCAGTATTTT
-	TRBJ1-6	TRBV5-6	CASSVLQSSPLHF	TGTGCCAGCAGCGTCCTACAGTCATCACCCCTCCACTTT
TRBD1	TRBJ2-7	TRBV6-1	CASSGTGAGPYEQYF	TGTGCCAGCAGTGGAACAGGGGCCGGACCTTACGAGCAGTACTTC
-	TRBJ1-1	TRBV10-3	CAISARTVDTEAFF	TGTGCCATCAGTGCAAGGACAGTCGACACTGAAGCTTTCTTT
-	TRBJ1-1	TRBV5-6	CASSEGSTEAFF	TGTGCCAGCAGCGAGGGTTCCACTGAAGCTTTCTTT
-	TRBJ1-3	TRBV19	CASSTGFSGNTIYF	TGTGCCAGTAGTACGGGTTTTTCTGGAAACACCATATATTTT
TRBD2	TRBJ2-1	TRBV10-3	CAISGLAALSSYNEQFF	TGTGCCATCTCAGGACTAGCGGCTTTAAGCTCCTACAATGAGCAGTTCTTC
-	TRBJ2-6	TRBV5-6	CASSDTVVTGANVLTF	TGTGCCAGCAGCGATACTGTGGTTACTGGGGCCAACGTCCTGACTTTC
-	TRBJ1-5	TRBV5-1	CASSFGSGGQPQHF	TGCGCCAGCAGCTTTGGTTCGGGGGGACAGCCCCAGCATTTT
-	TRBJ1-5	TRBV9	CASSDTGSGNQPQHF	TGTGCCAGCAGCGACACAGGGTCGGGCAATCAGCCCCAGCATTTT
-	TRBJ2-3	TRBV9	CASSVALAPADTQYF	TGTGCCAGCAGCGTAGCGCTAGCCCCGGCAGATACGCAGTATTTT
TRBD2	TRBJ2-2	TRBV7-3	CASSSTSGNAGELFF	TGTGCCAGCAGCTCCACTAGCGGGAACGCCGGGGAGCTGTTTTTT
-	TRBJ2-3	TRBV29-1	CSGHEAWYSFTDTQYF	TGCAGCGGTCATGAGGCGTGGTATTCTTTCACAGATACGCAGTATTTT
TRBD1	TRBJ1-3	TRBV5-1	CASSLTNRQGSGNTIYF	TGCGCCAGCAGCTTGACAAACCGACAGGGATCTGGAAACACCATATATTTT
TRBD2	TRBJ2-1	TRBV11-3	CASSFLHRLAGGPSEQFF	TGTGCCAGCAGCTTTTTACACCGACTAGCGGGAGGGCCCAGTGAGCAGTTCTTC
-	TRBJ2-2	TRBV9	CASSEGGGNTGELFF	TGTGCCAGCAGCGAGGGGGGGGGAAACACCGGGGAGCTGTTTTTT
TRBD2	TRBJ2-2	TRBV7-2	CASSLTSGLAGTGELFF	TGTGCCAGCAGCTTAACGTCCGGACTAGCGGGCACCGGGGAGCTGTTTTTT
TRBD2	TRBJ2-3	TRBV14	CASSQLAGGGTDTQYF	TGTGCCAGCAGCCAACTAGCGGGAGGTGGAACAGATACGCAGTATTTT
TRBD2	TRBJ2-3	TRBV6-5	CASSYSLAGVTDTQYF	TGTGCCAGCAGTTACTCGCTAGCGGGGGTCACAGATACGCAGTATTTT
-	TRBJ1-1	TRBV9	CASSTTGSGVAFF	TGTGCCAGCAGTACGACGGGGTCCGGGGTAGCTTTCTTT
-	TRBJ1-1	TRBV7-9	CASSSDSNGNTEAFF	TGTGCCAGCAGCTCCGACAGTAACGGGAACACTGAAGCTTTCTTT
-	TRBJ1-1	TRBV5-1	CASSLESGGHTEAFF	TGCGCCAGCAGCTTGGAGTCGGGCGGGCATACTGAAGCTTTCTTT
-	TRBJ1-3	TRBV4-3	CASSRGAHAGNTIYF	TGCGCCAGCAGCCGCGGGGCTCACGCGGGAAACACCATATATTTT
-	TRBJ1-2	TRBV6-4	CASSDSGQGYGYTF	TGTGCCAGCAGTGACTCTGGGCAGGGCTATGGCTACACCTTC
TRBD2	TRBJ2-7	TRBV29-1	CSGTLAGDSSYEQYF	TGCAGCGGCACACTAGCGGGAGATTCCTCCTACGAGCAGTACTTC
-	TRBJ1-5	TRBV2	CASSGSNQPQHF	TGTGCCAGCAGTGGGAGTAATCAGCCCCAGCATTTT
TRBD2	TRBJ2-1	TRBV2	CASSEDIGLAGTEQFF	TGTGCCAGCAGTGAAGATATCGGACTAGCGGGTACTGAGCAGTTCTTC
-	TRBJ1-3	TRBV4-3	CASSQVGGATGNTIYF	TGCGCCAGCAGCCAAGTCGGGGGGGCTACTGGAAACACCATATATTTT
TRBD2	TRBJ2-3	TRBV6-5	CASGSGRAGTDTQYF	TGTGCCAGCGGAAGCGGGAGGGCCGGCACAGATACGCAGTATTTT
TRBD1	TRBJ2-7	TRBV28	CASSPPTGIMYEQYF	TGTGCCAGCAGTCCTCCGACAGGGATAATGTACGAGCAGTACTTC
TRBD1	TRBJ1-2	TRBV7-2	CASSLARDRGQANYGYTF	TGTGCCAGCAGCTTAGCGAGAGACAGGGGGCAGGCTAACTATGGCTACACCTTC
-	TRBJ1-2	TRBV19	CASSIWRFGKANYGYTF	TGTGCCAGTAGTATATGGAGGTTCGGGAAAGCTAACTATGGCTACACCTTC
-	TRBJ2-7	TRBV6-6	CASSYSGREAEQYF	TGTGCCAGCAGTTACTCGGGCAGGGAGGCCGAGCAGTACTTC